The entry below gives a single TCR beta chain sequence along with its context. This record belongs to a study of T cell changes during pregnancy in multiple sclerosis. Deletions cut 5 bases from V and 1 base from J, with 25 bases between. This CDR3 is 19 amino acids long. The V gene's germline CDR1 is MDHEN and CDR2 SYDVKM. Sequenced by immunoSEQ multiplex PCR; TCRdb stores in-frame clones only, minus some. The sample has some 85,000 clones; roughly 96% are singletons. The chain couples TRBV28 to TRBJ2-3; possible D gene TRBD2, 6 bases. The receptor was isolated from a female donor with multiple sclerosis, enrolled in a pregnancy study. The material sequenced was peripheral blood, taken in the second trimester of pregnancy. The CDR3 here is CASSNNPAGPFVGTDTQYF. CDR3 nucleotides: TGTGCCAGCAGTAACAACCCTGCGGGACCATTTGTCGGCACAGATACGCAGTATTTT.